One T cell receptor beta chain is described in this entry. Which antigen it targets is not known. Base qualities are not recorded, but no much larger clone differs from it by a single base. This entry comes from a study of OX40 agonist ivuxolimab in advanced cancers. As for the study more broadly: Ivuxolimab was a fully human IgG2 agonistic monoclonal antibody targeting the costimulatory receptor OX40 (CD134). Prior anti-PD-1, anti-PD-L1 or anti-CTLA-4 therapy was permitted, and checkpoint inhibitors had been received by under 50% of dose-escalation patients. The point of sequencing TCRbeta in the periphery was to test whether ivuxolimab changed TCR sequence diversity and drove clonal T-cell expansion. Intravenous ivuxolimab was administered to patients every 2 weeks at six dose levels: 0.01, 0.1, 0.3, 1.5, 3 and 10 mg/kg. A male proportion of about 79% and a mean age of roughly 55 years, ranging from roughly 23 to 80, were recorded for the dose-escalation cohort. Partial responses were achieved by three dose-escalation patients, of whom one had hepatocellular carcinoma and two had cutaneous melanoma. The paper covers the monotherapy dose-escalation part of the phase I ivuxolimab trial, which included N of about 50 patients. Among the approximately 54 dose-escalation patients, about 20 had hepatocellular carcinoma, approximately 15 melanoma, 9 renal cell carcinoma and 9 head and neck cancer.

CDR1 and CDR2, per the germline V gene (reference sequence), are MNHNY and SVGAGI. V loses 2 bases, J loses 4 bases, and the germline ends lie 8 bases apart. From the cysteine through the phenylalanine, the CDR3 covers 13 amino acids. Only CDR3 DNA is held: 39 bases, read in frame from base 1. Broad study findings and their caveats: Low levels of normalized T-cell clonal expansion were also seen in some patients who did not respond. Partial responders in the 0.1-3.0 mg/kg groups had among the lowest normalized peripheral clonal expansion, especially among CD8+ T cells. At doses from 0.1 to 3.0 mg/kg, clonal expansion was seen in both CD4+ and CD8+ blood T cells between baseline and week 6. After ivuxolimab, expanded clones were on average more numerous among CD8+ T cells than among CD4+ T cells. The antigen specificity of the peripheral T cells that underwent clonal expansion was not determined.

Genomic DNA was extracted from sorted cells for sequencing of the TCRbeta CDR3 region. The immunoSEQ Assay was used for sequencing of TCRbeta CDR3 regions. TCRdb carries this immuneACCESS record with in-frame sequences only. Its versions omit some clonotypes, under half of them owing to an unresolved V gene in the studies checked, with the rest unexplained. The sample profile shows about 76,000 clones; about 86% of them were found once. 1.5% to 2% of the sample belongs to the ten largest clones. The trial excluded patients who had a history of autoimmune disease or were on systemic immunosuppression. Peripheral blood for TCR sequencing was drawn from every dose cohort at baseline, at cycle 4 day 1 and at cycle 7 day 1. The samples were taken from a phase I, first-in-human, multicenter, open-label dose-escalation trial of ivuxolimab. Adults with locally advanced or metastatic melanoma, renal cell, hepatocellular, or head and neck squamous cell carcinoma were enrolled in the trial. Before TCR sequencing, CD4+ T cells and CD8+ T cells were sorted from peripheral blood as separate populations.

Material: CD4+ or CD8+ T cells sorted from blood, obtained in a trial of the OX40 agonist ivuxolimab. The receptor was isolated from an adult with an advanced solid tumor such as melanoma, head and neck, liver or kidney cancer. The chain employs TRBV6-6 and TRBJ2-5; the D gene identity is not certain. CDR3 reads: CASSYETRETQYF. The bases are TGTGCCAGCAGTTACGAGACCCGAGAGACCCAGTACTTC.